Detailed here is one T cell receptor beta chain. The sample is drawn from a study of blood T cell repertoires in COVID-19. V lost 6 bases to trimming and J lost 1 base; unmatched junction nucleotides: 3. This CDR3 comprises 14 residues. Germline lookup yields CDR1 LNHDA and CDR2 SQIVND (reference sequence). Per the study methods: Quantification of nucleated cells was approximated via reference gene primer amplification. Here immunoSEQ multiplex PCR was the method, and the copy in TCRdb shows in-frame clones only, minus some. The DNA gave D and trimming, while V, J and clone size come from that table. Of approximately 85,000 clones listed, around 90% are singletons.

The genes are TRBV19 and TRBJ1-5, with 7 nucleotides matching TRBD1. The sequenced sample consisted of peripheral blood. This TCR came from a woman of 80 years or more with active or convalescent COVID-19. CDR3 in amino acids: CASSGTASNQPQHF. Here the CDR3 DNA reads TGTGCCAGTAGCGGGACAGCCAGCAATCAGCCCCAGCATTTT.